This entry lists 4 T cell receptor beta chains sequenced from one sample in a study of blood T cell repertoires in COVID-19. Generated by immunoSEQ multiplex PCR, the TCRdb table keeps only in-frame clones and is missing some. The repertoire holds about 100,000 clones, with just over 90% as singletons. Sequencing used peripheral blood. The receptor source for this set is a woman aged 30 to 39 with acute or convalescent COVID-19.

The chain's CDR3 is CSASSAGGGTDTQYF. As DNA, the CDR3 is TGCAGTGCTAGTTCGGCGGGAGGGGGCACAGATACGCAGTATTTT. The V call is TRBV20-1, the J call TRBJ2-3; 9 nucleotides match TRBD2. The length of the CDR3 is 15 residues. Germline CDR1 is DFQATT and CDR2 is SNEGSKA (reference sequence). J was trimmed by 1 base and V by 3 bases; bases with no gene match: 5.

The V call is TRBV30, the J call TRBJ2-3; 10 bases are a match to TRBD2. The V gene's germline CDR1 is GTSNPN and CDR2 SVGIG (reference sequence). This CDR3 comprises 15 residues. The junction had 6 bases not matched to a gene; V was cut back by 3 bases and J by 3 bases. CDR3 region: CAWSMSGGATDTQYF. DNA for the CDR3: TGTGCCTGGAGCATGAGCGGGGGGGCGACAGATACGCAGTATTTT.

The CDR3 region has the DNA TGTGCCAGCAGCCTGGACAGGGACTATCAGCCCCAGCATTTT. Translating gives CASSLDRDYQPQHF. This rearrangement joins TRBV11-2 to TRBJ1-5, with 8 bases lining up with TRBD1. With V trimmed by 5 bases and J by 5 bases, 5 bases remained unmatched. The CDR3 extends over 14 amino acids. The germline V gene has CDR1 SGHAT and CDR2 FQNNGV.

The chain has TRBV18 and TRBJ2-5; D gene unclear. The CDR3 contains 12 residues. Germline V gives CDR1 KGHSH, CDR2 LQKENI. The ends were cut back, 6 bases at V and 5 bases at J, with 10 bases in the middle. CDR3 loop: CASSPSAETQYF. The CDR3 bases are TGTGCCAGCTCCCCCTCTGCGGAGACCCAGTACTTC.